This TCR beta chain originates from a study of patients and donors after allogeneic stem cell transplantation. TCRdb independently ran MiXCR on the RT-PCR reads; one entry per CDR3 protein. The sample contains some 880,000 distinct CDR3 sequences, about a sixth of which appear only once. The sequencing sample was made of blood, either unsorted or a sorted T cell fraction (not recorded which). The sequence was obtained from a human donor who was either an allogeneic HSCT recipient or a stem cell or donor lymphocyte infusion donor (not recorded which). It is not recorded whose cells these are; they may come from a transplant donor.

CDR3 loop: CSAGAVGGGYTF. The CDR3 coding sequence is TGCAGTGCTGGGGCCGTCGGGGGCGGCTACACCTTC. The rearrangement uses TRBV20-1 and TRBJ1-2; tentatively, D is TRBD1 (6 bases). Germline V gives CDR1 DFQATT, CDR2 SNEGSKA (reference sequence). This CDR3 spans 12 amino acids. V lost 5 bases and J lost 8, with 15 bases in between.